The rows below give T cell receptor beta chains drawn from one sample of a study of T cells in Graves' hyperthyroidism and ophthalmopathy. TCRdb itself ran the multiplex PCR reads through MiXCR, one entry per CDR3 protein. The table records around 370,000 distinct CDR3 sequences, around a sixth of them present only once. The sample comprised blood. These receptors all come from a man between 18 and 29 years old with Graves' ophthalmopathy. Both conserved end residues are part of each CDR3. A D gene is named only where the DNA matches it firmly. The size of a clone is reported for some rows only, either as once, few or many, or as a class for expanded clones.

j_gene: TRBJ2-1; v_gene: TRBV12-3/TRBV12-4; abundance: many; d_gene: NA; CDR3nt: TGTGCCAGCAGGCTCTCCTACAATGAGCAGTTCTTC; CDR3aa: CASRLSYNEQFF
j_gene: TRBJ1-1; v_gene: TRBV18; abundance: many; d_gene: NA; CDR3nt: TGTGCCAGCTCACCCGTGGGCAGCAACACTGAAGCTTTCTTT; CDR3aa: CASSPVGSNTEAFF
j_gene: TRBJ1-1; v_gene: TRBV9; abundance: many; d_gene: NA; CDR3nt: TGTGCCAGCAGCGTAGGAGACACTGAAGCTTTCTTT; CDR3aa: CASSVGDTEAFF
j_gene: TRBJ1-2; v_gene: TRBV2; abundance: many; d_gene: NA; CDR3nt: TGTGCCAGCAGTGACGACACCTATGGCTACACCTTC; CDR3aa: CASSDDTYGYTF
j_gene: TRBJ2-7; v_gene: TRBV6-9; abundance: many; d_gene: NA; CDR3nt: TGTGCCAGCAGTTCAGGACAGGGAGGGTTCGAGCAGTACTTC; CDR3aa: CASSSGQGGFEQYF
j_gene: TRBJ2-5; v_gene: TRBV12-3/TRBV12-4; abundance: many; d_gene: NA; CDR3nt: TGTGCCAGCACCCCCCAGGACCCCTGGATCCAAGAGACCCAGTACTTC; CDR3aa: CASTPQDPWIQETQYF
j_gene: TRBJ2-7; v_gene: TRBV13; abundance: few; d_gene: TRBD2; CDR3nt: TGTGCCAGCAGCTTAGGGCTAGCGGGGGCCGACTACGAGCAGTACTTC; CDR3aa: CASSLGLAGADYEQYF
j_gene: TRBJ2-7; v_gene: TRBV12-3/TRBV12-4; abundance: medium-sized; d_gene: TRBD2; CDR3nt: TGTGCCAGCAGTTGGGAGGGAAGGAGCTCCTACGAGCAGTACTTC; CDR3aa: CASSWEGRSSYEQYF
j_gene: TRBJ1-1; v_gene: TRBV10-2; abundance: many; d_gene: NA; CDR3nt: TGCGCCAGCCAATTAACAGAGACGAACACTGAAGCTTTCTTT; CDR3aa: CASQLTETNTEAFF
j_gene: TRBJ2-1; v_gene: TRBV27; abundance: few; d_gene: NA; CDR3nt: TGTGCCAGCAGTTTACTCCTACCGGGTGACGGGGCCTACAATGAGCAGTTCTTC; CDR3aa: CASSLLLPGDGAYNEQFF
j_gene: TRBJ2-7; v_gene: TRBV28; abundance: NA; d_gene: TRBD2; CDR3nt: TGTGCCAGCAGCCCCCAGCTTAACCCCCTTGGGACTAGCGGGGGATTCTCCTACGAGCAGTACTTC; CDR3aa: CASSPQLNPLGTSGGFSYEQYF
j_gene: TRBJ2-5; v_gene: TRBV10-3; abundance: NA; d_gene: TRBD2; CDR3nt: TGTGCCATCAGTGGGGGGACTAGCGGCCAAGAGACCCAGTACTTC; CDR3aa: CAISGGTSGQETQYF
j_gene: TRBJ1-1; v_gene: TRBV3-1; abundance: NA; d_gene: NA; CDR3nt: TGTGCCAGCAGTTCCCCGGGGAGGGAAGCTTTCTTT; CDR3aa: CASSSPGREAFF
j_gene: TRBJ1-1; v_gene: TRBV15; abundance: many; d_gene: NA; CDR3nt: TGTGCCACCAGCAGAGTTTTGGGAGCTGAAGCTTTCTTT; CDR3aa: CATSRVLGAEAFF
j_gene: TRBJ1-5; v_gene: TRBV20-1; abundance: few; d_gene: TRBD1; CDR3nt: TGCAGTGCCCCGACAGGGGGTAGCAATCAGCCCCAGCATTTT; CDR3aa: CSAPTGGSNQPQHF
j_gene: TRBJ2-5; v_gene: TRBV9; abundance: few; d_gene: TRBD1; CDR3nt: TGTGCCAGCAGCCTCCACGACAGGGGCGGCCAAGAGACCCAGTACTTC; CDR3aa: CASSLHDRGGQETQYF
j_gene: TRBJ2-3; v_gene: TRBV24-1; abundance: NA; d_gene: NA; CDR3nt: TGTGCCACCAGTTATAGAAATAGCGGCACAGATACGCAGTATTTT; CDR3aa: CATSYRNSGTDTQYF
j_gene: TRBJ2-4; v_gene: TRBV2; abundance: many; d_gene: NA; CDR3nt: TGTGCCAGCAGTCCTAGGGGGCTAGCGAACATTCAGTACTTC; CDR3aa: CASSPRGLANIQYF
j_gene: TRBJ2-3; v_gene: TRBV9; abundance: many; d_gene: NA; CDR3nt: TGTGCCAGCAGCGGGGGAGGCACAGATACGCAGTATTTT; CDR3aa: CASSGGGTDTQYF
j_gene: TRBJ1-6; v_gene: TRBV18; abundance: many; d_gene: TRBD1; CDR3nt: TGTGCCAGCTCACAGGGACAGGGGATTTCACCCCTCCACTTT; CDR3aa: CASSQGQGISPLHF
j_gene: TRBJ1-3; v_gene: TRBV4-3; abundance: NA; d_gene: NA; CDR3nt: TGCGCCAGCAGAGATCCGGGACGGGCCTCTGGAAACACCATATATTTT; CDR3aa: CASRDPGRASGNTIYF
j_gene: TRBJ1-1; v_gene: TRBV20-1; abundance: NA; d_gene: NA; CDR3nt: TGCAGTGCTCCGGAGAGTGGCACTGAAGCTTTCTTT; CDR3aa: CSAPESGTEAFF
j_gene: TRBJ2-3; v_gene: TRBV5-8; abundance: many; d_gene: TRBD2; CDR3nt: TGTGCCAGCAGCTTGGGCGGGGGATTTCGCACAGATACGCAGTATTTT; CDR3aa: CASSLGGGFRTDTQYF
j_gene: TRBJ1-2; v_gene: TRBV6-1; abundance: many; d_gene: NA; CDR3nt: TGTGCCAGCAGTGAAGGACCGCAGGTTGGCTATGGCTACACCTTC; CDR3aa: CASSEGPQVGYGYTF
j_gene: TRBJ2-5; v_gene: TRBV5-4; abundance: NA; d_gene: NA; CDR3nt: TGTGCCAGCAGCCTCCCTTCAGGGGCGAGGGAGACCCAGTACTTC; CDR3aa: CASSLPSGARETQYF
j_gene: TRBJ2-5; v_gene: TRBV5-1; abundance: many; d_gene: NA; CDR3nt: TGCGCCAGCAGCCCCCGACCGCGAGAGGAGACCCAGTACTTC; CDR3aa: CASSPRPREETQYF
j_gene: TRBJ1-2; v_gene: TRBV18; abundance: NA; d_gene: NA; CDR3nt: TGTGCCAGCTCAAGAGGGGGGAACTATGGCTACACCTTC; CDR3aa: CASSRGGNYGYTF
j_gene: TRBJ1-5; v_gene: TRBV5-1; abundance: NA; d_gene: NA; CDR3nt: TGCGCCAGCAGCTTGGGGGGGCCGGAGCAGCCCCAGCATTTT; CDR3aa: CASSLGGPEQPQHF
j_gene: TRBJ2-1; v_gene: TRBV12-3/TRBV12-4; abundance: many; d_gene: TRBD2; CDR3nt: TGTGCCAGCAGTTTAGGCGGGGGGCGGCACAATGAGCAGTTCTTC; CDR3aa: CASSLGGGRHNEQFF
j_gene: TRBJ1-2; v_gene: TRBV2; abundance: many; d_gene: NA; CDR3nt: TGTGCCAGCTTGGGGCCCTTGGGCGGAGGCGAAGGCTATGGCTACACCTTC; CDR3aa: CASLGPLGGGEGYGYTF
j_gene: TRBJ2-2; v_gene: TRBV5-1; abundance: few; d_gene: NA; CDR3nt: TGCGCCAGCAGCTTGGATCCGGGGCAAACGAACACCGGGGAGCTGTTTTTT; CDR3aa: CASSLDPGQTNTGELFF
j_gene: TRBJ2-1; v_gene: TRBV5-5; abundance: many; d_gene: TRBD1; CDR3nt: TGTGCCAGCAGCCTACGTCCCGGGACAGGGCTCCATGAGCAGTTCTTC; CDR3aa: CASSLRPGTGLHEQFF
j_gene: TRBJ2-1; v_gene: TRBV3-1; abundance: NA; d_gene: TRBD2; CDR3nt: TGTGCCAGCAGCCAAGGACTAGCTAGGGAGCAGTTCTTC; CDR3aa: CASSQGLAREQFF
j_gene: TRBJ2-1; v_gene: TRBV20-1; abundance: many; d_gene: NA; CDR3nt: TGCAGTGCTACGACACTGGGGGGCTTTTACAATGAGCAGTTCTTC; CDR3aa: CSATTLGGFYNEQFF
j_gene: TRBJ2-5; v_gene: TRBV6-4; abundance: NA; d_gene: TRBD1; CDR3nt: TGTGCCAGCAGTCCGGGACAGGGGGCCGAGACCCAGTACTTC; CDR3aa: CASSPGQGAETQYF
j_gene: TRBJ1-2; v_gene: TRBV20-1; abundance: NA; d_gene: NA; CDR3nt: TGCAGTGGGGGGGCTGTCGGCTACACCTTC; CDR3aa: CSGGAVGYTF
j_gene: TRBJ1-6; v_gene: TRBV6-2/TRBV6-3; abundance: many; d_gene: NA; CDR3nt: TGTGCCAGCAGTACCCCTGGTGCGGGGTTGCGGAATTCACCCCTCCACTTT; CDR3aa: CASSTPGAGLRNSPLHF
j_gene: TRBJ2-1; v_gene: TRBV7-9; abundance: many; d_gene: NA; CDR3nt: TGTGCCAGCAGCCCTACAGGGTCCCGTGAGCAGTTCTTC; CDR3aa: CASSPTGSREQFF
j_gene: TRBJ2-4; v_gene: TRBV11-2; abundance: many; d_gene: NA; CDR3nt: TGTGCCAGCAGCTGGACAGTCGAATTAGCCAAAAACATTCAGTACTTC; CDR3aa: CASSWTVELAKNIQYF
j_gene: TRBJ1-2; v_gene: TRBV27; abundance: many; d_gene: NA; CDR3nt: TGTGCCAGCAGTCCCCGGGGGATGCGCTATGGCTACACCTTC; CDR3aa: CASSPRGMRYGYTF
j_gene: TRBJ2-3; v_gene: TRBV10-3; abundance: NA; d_gene: NA; CDR3nt: TGTGCCGTCACTGGAGCAGATACGCAGTATTTT; CDR3aa: CAVTGADTQYF